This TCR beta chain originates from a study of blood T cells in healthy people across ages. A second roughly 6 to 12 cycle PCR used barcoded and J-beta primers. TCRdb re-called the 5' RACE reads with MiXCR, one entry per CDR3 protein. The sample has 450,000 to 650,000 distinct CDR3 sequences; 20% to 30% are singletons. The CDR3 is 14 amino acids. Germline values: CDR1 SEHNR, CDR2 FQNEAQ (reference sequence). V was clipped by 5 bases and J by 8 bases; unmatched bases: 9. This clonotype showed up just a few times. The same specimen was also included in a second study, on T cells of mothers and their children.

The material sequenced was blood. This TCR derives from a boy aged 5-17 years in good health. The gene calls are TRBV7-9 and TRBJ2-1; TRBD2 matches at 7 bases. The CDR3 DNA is TGTGCCAGCAGCCAAGGCGGGGGAGGGGATGAGCAGTTCTTC. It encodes CASSQGGGGDEQFF.